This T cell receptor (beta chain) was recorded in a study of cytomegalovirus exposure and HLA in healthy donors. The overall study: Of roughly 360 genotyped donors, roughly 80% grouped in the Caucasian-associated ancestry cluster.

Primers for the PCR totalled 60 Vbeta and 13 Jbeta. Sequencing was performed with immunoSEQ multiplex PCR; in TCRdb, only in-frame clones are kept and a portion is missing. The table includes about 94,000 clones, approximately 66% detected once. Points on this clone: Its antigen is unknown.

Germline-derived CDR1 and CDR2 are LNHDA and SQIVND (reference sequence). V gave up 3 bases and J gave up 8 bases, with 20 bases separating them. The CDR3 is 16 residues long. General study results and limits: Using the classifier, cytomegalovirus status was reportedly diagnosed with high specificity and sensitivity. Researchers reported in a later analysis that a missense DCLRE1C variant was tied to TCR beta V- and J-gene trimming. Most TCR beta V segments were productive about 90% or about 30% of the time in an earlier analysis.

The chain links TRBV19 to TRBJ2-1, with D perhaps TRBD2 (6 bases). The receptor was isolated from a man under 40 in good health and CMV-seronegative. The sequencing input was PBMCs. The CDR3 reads CASSIPPSGLVYEQFF. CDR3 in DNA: TGTGCCAGTAGTATTCCCCCCAGCGGGTTGGTCTATGAGCAGTTCTTC.